What follows are 30 T cell receptor beta chains derived from one specimen sequenced in a study of T cell repertoires in cytomegalovirus infection (dated by TCRdb to the late 2010s). The antigens for these receptors are not known. Reads for this sample came from an Illumina HiSeq 1500. TCRdb passed the public sequencing reads through fastp at Q25 and MiXCR, retaining productive beta sequences. Every entry covers one CDR3 protein and lists the most common genes and DNA from its rows. The sample records roughly 730,000 distinct CDR3 sequences, around 30% of which are singletons. The ten top clones hold roughly 18% of the sample. The meaning of the sample's treatment or condition label: in vitro stimulation with specific CMV peptide epitopes to enrich CMV-specific T cells. Specimen: cultured PBMCs, collected from culture after CMV antigen stimulation. These receptors originate from a human donor in good health (CMV status not recorded). Some clones in this sample may be carry-over from other donors' samples.

The rearrangement links TRBV7-9 to TRBJ1-2; 8 bases agree with TRBD1. Germline loops: CDR1 SEHNR, CDR2 FQNEAQ (reference sequence). The length of the CDR3 is 14 residues. J lost 4 bases, V lost 4 bases, and 5 bases had no gene match. The CDR3 sequence is CASSSRQGIYGYTF. DNA for the CDR3: TGTGCCAGCAGCTCCCGACAGGGGATCTATGGCTACACCTTC.

This chain uses TRBV6-1 with TRBJ2-1; no firm D call. Germline assignment: CDR1 MNHNS and CDR2 SASEGT. V shed 8 bases and J shed 1 base, with 9 bases lying between them. This CDR3 has 13 amino acids. The CDR3 DNA is TGTGCCAGCGCCAGGAGTTCCTACAATGAGCAGTTCTTC. This codes for CASARSSYNEQFF.

V gene TRBV5-6 combines with J gene TRBJ2-7, with 8 bases matching TRBD1. CDR1 is SGHDT, CDR2 YYEEEE, per germline. After removal of 4 bases from V and 2 bases from J, the junction contained 8 bases not matched to a gene. The CDR3 spans 15 residues. The CDR3 DNA follows: TGTGCCAGCAGCCCACTGACAGGGGCCACCTACGAGCAGTACTTC. It is translated as CASSPLTGATYEQYF. Looking up the rest from reference TRBV5-6 and TRBJ2-7 gives the full variable domain: DAGVTQSPTHLIKTRGQQVTLRCSPKSGHDTVSWYQQALGQGPQFIFQYYEEEERQRGNFPDRFSGHQFPNYSSELNVNALLLGDSALYLCASSPLTGATYEQYFGPGTRLTVT.

The J gene is TRBJ2-3, the V gene TRBV19; either TRBD1 or TRBD2 may fit D (5 bases each). Per the germline V gene, CDR1 is LNHDA and CDR2 is SQIVND (reference sequence). Trimming cost V 5 bases and J 6 bases, with 12 bases left between them. The length of the CDR3 is 13 residues. The CDR3 nucleotides read TGTGCCAGTAGTTCCGGGACCAGGGATACGCAGTATTTT. Its translation: CASSSGTRDTQYF.

This clonotype was detected only a few times. The V gene is TRBV4-1, the J gene TRBJ2-4; D may be TRBD2 (5 bases). Deletions cut 3 bases from V and 3 bases from J, with 12 bases between. This CDR3 spans 15 amino acids. Germline lookup yields CDR1 MGHRA and CDR2 YSYEKL. CDR3: CASSHLPSGKNIQYF. The CDR3 nucleotides read TGCGCCAGCAGCCACCTCCCGAGCGGCAAAAACATTCAGTACTTC.

This chain connects TRBV19 to TRBJ2-1; D is perhaps TRBD1 (6 bases). This CDR3 comprises 13 residues. Trimming stripped 8 bases from V and 3 bases from J, with 11 bases between. Per germline, CDR1 LNHDA and CDR2 SQIVND (reference sequence). Here the CDR3 reads CASAPRGYNEQFF. Written as DNA, the CDR3 is TGTGCCAGTGCGCCCAGGGGCTACAATGAGCAGTTCTTC.

This clonotype was observed a few times. The DNA of the CDR3 is TGTGCCAGCAGTTTATGGGCCAGACGGACCGATAATTCACCCCTCCACTTT. This codes for CASSLWARRTDNSPLHF. The genes are TRBV27 and TRBJ1-6, with D unresolved. CDR3 length: 17 residues. CDR1 MNHEY and CDR2 SMNVEV come from the germline V gene (reference sequence). Trimming shortened V by 1 base and J by 5 bases, and 15 bases separated the two germline ends.

This clonotype was counted many times. The V call is TRBV7-9, the J call TRBJ1-2; TRBD1 aligns across 7 bases. The CDR3 length is 13 residues. Germline loops: CDR1 SEHNR, CDR2 FQNEAQ (reference sequence). The CDR3 DNA follows: TGTGCTATACCCGGACAGGTTAACTATGGCTACACCTTC. Translated, it gives CAIPGQVNYGYTF.

There are a few counts of this clonotype. The V and J genes are TRBV6-8 and TRBJ2-3, with 8 nucleotides matching TRBD2. CDR1 is MNHGY and CDR2 is SAAAGT in the germline V gene. CDR3 length equals 18 residues. After removal of 2 bases from V and 0 bases from J, the junction contained 10 bases not matched to a gene. The CDR3: CASSYEAGRGHSTDTQYF. Written as DNA, the CDR3 is TGTGCCAGCAGTTACGAGGCCGGGAGGGGCCATAGCACAGATACGCAGTATTTT.

In its sample, this clonotype was seen many times. V is TRBV19 and J is TRBJ1-5; no clear D. Germline loops: CDR1 LNHDA, CDR2 SQIVND (reference sequence). V was pared by 6 bases and J by 2 bases, with 14 bases between. CDR3 length: 15 residues. This CDR3 is CASRPLLGRNQPQHF. CDR3 sequence (DNA): TGTGCCAGTAGACCCCTCTTAGGCCGCAATCAGCCCCAGCATTTT.

This clonotype showed up just a few times. This chain uses TRBV6-1 with TRBJ2-1; TRBD1 agrees at 9 bases. V shed 1 base, J shed 9 bases, and the junction held 4 bases outside the gene matches. Germline-derived CDR1 and CDR2 are MNHNS and SASEGT. The CDR3 is made up of 14 amino acids. The CDR3 nucleotides are TGTGCCAGCAGTGAAGAATACAGGGGGCGTGAGCAGTTCTTC. Translated: CASSEEYRGREQFF.

The chain is built from TRBV12-3 or TRBV12-4 and TRBJ2-2; D uncertain. The CDR3 length is 12 residues. Trimming left V 3 bases short and J 6 bases short, with 5 bases between. CDR3 in amino acids: CASSFEAGELFF. The CDR3 nucleotides are TGTGCCAGCAGTTTTGAGGCCGGGGAGCTGTTTTTT.

The V gene is TRBV5-1, the J gene TRBJ1-1; tentatively, D is TRBD1 (6 bases). CDR1 and CDR2 from the germline V gene are SGHRS and YFSETQ. Trimming shortened V by 3 bases and J by 1 base, and 13 bases separated the two germline ends. The CDR3 totals 15 residues. CDR3 amino acids: CASSSGAYANTEAFF. The CDR3 bases are TGCGCCAGCAGCTCAGGGGCGTATGCGAACACTGAAGCTTTCTTT.

The chain employs TRBV7-2 and TRBJ1-2; D is perhaps TRBD1 (5 bases). The germline V gene has CDR1 SGHTA and CDR2 FQGNSA. With 0 bases removed from V and 4 bases from J, the gap between germline ends came to 24 bases. The CDR3 is made up of 19 amino acids. CDR3 loop: CASSLAAGRTSLTGYGYTF. CDR3 bases: TGTGCCAGCAGCTTAGCGGCGGGGAGGACAAGCCTGACGGGCTATGGCTACACCTTC. Variable domain in full (rest from reference TRBV7-2 and TRBJ1-2): GAGVSQSPSNKVTEKGKDVELRCDPISGHTALYWYRQSLGQGLEFLIYFQGNSAPDKSGLPSDRFSAERTGGSVSTLTIQRTQQEDSAVYLCASSLAAGRTSLTGYGYTFGSGTRLTVV.

About this clonotype itself: The conserved phenylalanine or tryptophan is not found at the CDR3 terminus, so this likely reflects a read error. CDR3 sequence: CASSWVGEQFL. The CDR3 region has the DNA TGTGCCAGCAGCTGGGTAGGTGAGCAGTTCCTC. The genes are TRBV5-6 and TRBJ2-1, with unresolved D. The ends were cut back, 3 bases at V and 9 bases at J, with 7 bases in the middle. The CDR3 length is 11 residues. Germline V gene lookup returns CDR1 SGHDT and CDR2 YYEEEE.

The V call is TRBV5-6, the J call TRBJ2-3; no clear D. The CDR3 runs to 15 residues. V was trimmed by 2 bases and J by 0 bases, leaving 10 bases between them. Germline V lookup: CDR1 SGHDT, CDR2 YYEEEE. The CDR3 sequence is CASSLGRRSTDTQYF. The CDR3 nucleotides read TGTGCCAGCAGCTTAGGGCGGCGAAGCACAGATACGCAGTATTTT.

This chain uses TRBV20-1 with TRBJ2-1; 7 positions agree with TRBD2. V was clipped by 6 bases and J by 4 bases; unmatched bases: 9. The CDR3 has 14 residues. CDR1 and CDR2 (germline): DFQATT, SNEGSKA (reference sequence). CDR3 protein: CSAGGSGLYNEQFF. In nucleotides, the CDR3 is TGCAGTGCCGGGGGTAGCGGGTTGTACAATGAGCAGTTCTTC.

J is TRBJ2-7 and V is TRBV6-5; D is possibly TRBD1 or TRBD2 (6 bases each). V lost 5 bases to trimming and J lost 2 bases, with 19 bases between them. Germline V gene sequence: CDR1 MNHEY, CDR2 SVGAGI. This CDR3 is 16 amino acids long. In DNA form, the CDR3 reads TGTGCCAGCAGTCTCAATAACGGGGGCCTTGCCTACGAGCAGTACTTC. Amino acids: CASSLNNGGLAYEQYF.

The rearrangement links TRBV6-7 to TRBJ1-1; D is perhaps TRBD1 (5 bases). TRBV6-7 is designated an ORF whose function remains uncertain. This CDR3 has 15 amino acids. V gave up 6 bases and J gave up 10 bases, with 24 bases separating them. Written as DNA, the CDR3 is TGTGCCAGCAGCCTACTTCAGGCCCCTCGGCAGGGAGCTTTCTTT. Translation: CASSLLQAPRQGAFF.

The sample holds a few counts of this clonotype. The junction does not match germline at one end; this may be a read error. The CDR3 loop reads CASSQEGTGQETQYF. In DNA, the CDR3 is TGTGCCAGCAGCCAAGAGGGGACAGGGCAAGAGACCCAGTACTTC. The chain employs TRBV4-1 and TRBJ2-5, with 9 bases lining up with TRBD1. This CDR3 region has 15 residues. CDR1 is MGHRA, CDR2 YSYEKL, per germline.

The J gene is TRBJ1-1, the V gene TRBV7-8; D is possibly TRBD1 (5 bases). Germline V CDR1 and CDR2: SGHVS, FQNEAQ. The CDR3 is made up of 15 amino acids. The ends were cut back, 5 bases at V and 3 bases at J, with 16 bases in the middle. The CDR3 protein is CASSLLRQGDTEAFF. Here the CDR3 DNA reads TGTGCCAGCAGCCTACTAAGGCAAGGGGACACTGAAGCTTTCTTT. The whole variable domain, remainder taken from reference TRBV7-8 and TRBJ1-1, is GAGVSQSPRYKVAKRGQDVALRCDPISGHVSLFWYQQALGQGPEFLTYFQNEAQLDKSGLPSDRFFAERPEGSVSTLKIQRTQQEDSAVYLCASSLLRQGDTEAFFGQGTRLTVV.

This clonotype occurred a few times. The chain employs TRBV29-1 and TRBJ2-3; D is possibly TRBD1 (6 bases). Trimming took 7 bases from V and 6 from J, leaving 11 bases between them. Germline V gives CDR1 SQVTM, CDR2 ANQGSEA. CDR3 size: 11 residues. The CDR3 is CSAAQGDTQYF. Here the CDR3 DNA reads TGCAGCGCCGCCCAGGGGGATACGCAGTATTTT.

V is TRBV7-2 and J is TRBJ1-2; 7 positions agree with TRBD1. After removal of 5 bases from V and 0 bases from J, the junction contained 6 bases not matched to a gene. This CDR3 region has 15 residues. From germline, CDR1 is SGHTA and CDR2 FQGNSA. The CDR3 sequence is CASSRDRGTNYGYTF. The CDR3 coding sequence is TGTGCCAGCAGCCGGGACAGAGGGACTAACTATGGCTACACCTTC.

The chain joins TRBV28 to TRBJ2-1, with D perhaps matching TRBD2 (6 bases). The CDR3 is 11 residues long. Germline-derived CDR1 and CDR2 are MDHEN and SYDVKM. Trimming left V 9 bases short and J 8 bases short, with 11 bases between. CDR3 in DNA: TGTGCCAGACTATGGGGGGATGAGCAGTTCTTC. It codes for CARLWGDEQFF.

This clonotype was seen once. V usage is TRBV7-4 and J usage is TRBJ2-1, with D possibly TRBD1 on 6 matching bases. Per the germline V gene, CDR1 is SGHVT and CDR2 is SQSDAQ. CDR3 size: 15 residues. Deletions cut 3 bases from V and 8 bases from J, with 17 bases between. In nucleotides, the CDR3 is TGTGCCAGCAGCTTTCGACAGGCCGGAGGCGATGAGCAGTTCTTC. It translates to CASSFRQAGGDEQFF.

A few counts support this clonotype. The CDR3 protein is CASSLRPPRPLHF. CDR3 sequence (DNA): TGTGCCAGCAGCTTAAGGCCACCGAGGCCCCTCCACTTT. The chain is built from TRBV7-2 and TRBJ1-6; unclear D gene. CDR1 is SGHTA and CDR2 is FQGNSA in the germline V gene. V shed 2 bases and J shed 13 bases, with 12 bases lying between them. The CDR3 loop spans 13 amino acids.

This chain connects TRBV18 to TRBJ2-7; 7 nucleotides match TRBD1. With V trimmed by 3 bases and J by 3 bases, 8 bases remained unmatched. In germline, CDR1 is KGHSH, CDR2 LQKENI. The length of the CDR3 is 15 residues. CDR3 sequence (DNA): TGTGCCAGCTCACCCCGGGACAGAGCCTTCTACGAGCAGTACTTC. This encodes CASSPRDRAFYEQYF.

The genes are TRBV7-8 and TRBJ2-7; TRBD1 matches 9 bases. Trimming took 4 bases from V and 6 from J; bases not matched to a gene: 10. Germline V gene sequence: CDR1 SGHVS, CDR2 FQNEAQ. The CDR3 is 15 residues long. The CDR3 sequence is CASSSRGQGRGEQYF. The CDR3 nucleotides read TGTGCCAGCAGCTCGAGGGGACAGGGAAGGGGCGAGCAGTACTTC.

This clonotype is a singleton in its sample. The CDR3 DNA reads as TGTGCCAGCAGTTACGGCGGGGTTGGGACCCAGTACTTC. It encodes CASSYGGVGTQYF. The V call is TRBV6-5, the J call TRBJ2-5; a weak D match, TRBD2 (6 bases). Germline-derived CDR1 and CDR2 are MNHEY and SVGAGI. V shed 2 bases and J shed 7 bases, with 11 bases lying between them. The CDR3 runs to 13 residues.

This clonotype has a count of ten or more. The chain is built from TRBV7-2 and TRBJ1-1, with D unresolved. CDR1 is SGHTA, CDR2 FQGNSA, per germline. The CDR3 has 15 amino acids. The V and J ends lost 1 base and 4 bases respectively, with 13 bases between them. As DNA, the CDR3 is TGTGCCAGCAGCTTAGGGCACGCTTATAGCACTGAAGCTTTCTTT. Translating gives CASSLGHAYSTEAFF.